A single sample gave rise to the 10 T cell receptor beta chains below, sequenced in a study of shared T cell receptors in the human thymus. Profiled with immunoSEQ multiplex PCR; TCRdb holds only in-frame clones, not every one. The table records 500,000 to 550,000 clones, 75% to 85% of them present only once. These data also formed part of another study, on human thymus T cells.

Sequenced input: thymocytes. The source is a boy under two years old with a congenital heart defect.

The CDR3 reads CASSQERRESGDTQYF. Here the CDR3 DNA reads TGCGCCAGCAGCCAAGAGAGACGGGAGTCCGGAGATACGCAGTATTTT. The chain couples TRBV4-3 to TRBJ2-3; a possible D gene is TRBD2 (6 bases). This CDR3 region has 16 residues. Germline V CDR1 and CDR2: LGHNA, YSLEER. The V end lost 0 bases, the J end lost 5 bases, and 15 bases lay between the germline ends.

The genes are TRBV6-5 and TRBJ1-1; D perhaps matches TRBD1 (6 bases). The CDR3 runs 12 residues. The V end was cut by 8 bases, the J end by 7 bases, with 14 bases between. Germline assignment: CDR1 MNHEY and CDR2 SVGAGI. CDR3 region: CASFPQGHEAFF. The CDR3 nucleotides are TGTGCCAGCTTTCCCCAGGGGCATGAAGCTTTCTTT.

In this sample, this clone turned up once. The chain employs TRBV28 and TRBJ2-7; TRBD2 might be the D (5 bases). V was cut by 3 bases and J by 2 bases, with 11 bases left in between. This CDR3 is 14 amino acids long. Per the germline V gene, CDR1 is MDHEN and CDR2 is SYDVKM. CDR3 amino acids: CASSFEGGTYEQYF. Written as DNA, the CDR3 is TGTGCCAGCAGTTTTGAGGGCGGAACCTACGAGCAGTACTTC.

A few counts support this clone. The CDR3, as DNA: TGTGCCAGCAGCCCGAGGGGGACAACTAATGAAAAACTGTTTTTT. Translation: CASSPRGTTNEKLFF. The J gene is TRBJ1-4, the V gene TRBV7-6, with a possible D match to TRBD1 (6 bases). CDR3 size: 15 residues. Trimming shortened V by 5 bases and J by 0 bases, and 10 bases separated the two germline ends. The germline V gene has CDR1 SGHVS and CDR2 FNYEAQ. Supplemented by reference TRBV7-6 and TRBJ1-4, the full variable domain reads GAGVSQSPRYKVTKRGQDVALRCDPISGHVSLYWYRQALGQGPEFLTYFNYEAQQDKSGLPNDRFSAERPEGSISTLTIQRTEQRDSAMYRCASSPRGTTNEKLFFGSGTQLSVL.

The CDR3 spells CASSPRPGWAYEQYF. CDR3 in DNA: TGTGCCAGCTCACCACGGCCAGGGTGGGCCTACGAGCAGTACTTC. V is TRBV18 and J is TRBJ2-7; D is perhaps TRBD1 (5 bases). Trimming shortened V by 1 base and J by 2 bases, and 12 bases separated the two germline ends. This CDR3 has 15 residues. Germline V gene sequence: CDR1 KGHSH, CDR2 LQKENI.

The chain uses TRBV18 and TRBJ2-7; 8 nucleotides match TRBD1. Germline V gene lookup returns CDR1 KGHSH and CDR2 LQKENI. The CDR3 consists of 15 residues. V trimming: 6 bases; J trimming: 3 bases; junction bases outside the gene matches: 10. CDR3 nucleotide sequence: TGTGCCAGCTCGGCCCCCGGGACAGGTTTCTACGAGCAGTACTTC. Residues: CASSAPGTGFYEQYF.

This chain links TRBV19 with TRBJ2-2; tentatively, D is TRBD1 (5 bases). V lost 6 bases and J lost 0, with 11 bases in between. Germline V lookup: CDR1 LNHDA, CDR2 SQIVND (reference sequence). This CDR3 has 15 amino acids. CDR3 residues: CASSPRTTNTGELFF. The CDR3 coding sequence is TGTGCCAGTAGCCCTCGGACAACGAACACCGGGGAGCTGTTTTTT.

The chain couples TRBV27 to TRBJ1-5; D uncertain. This CDR3 comprises 14 residues. Deletions cut 5 bases from V and 2 bases from J, with 10 bases between. Germline V CDR1 and CDR2: MNHEY, SMNVEV (reference sequence). CDR3 nucleotides: TGTGCCAGCAGTCGGGTATTAGGCAATCAGCCCCAGCATTTT. Residues: CASSRVLGNQPQHF.

In its sample, this clone was seen once. V is TRBV19 and J is TRBJ1-1; D may be TRBD1 (5 bases). Germline-derived CDR1 and CDR2 are LNHDA and SQIVND (reference sequence). CDR3 length: 18 residues. With 2 bases removed from V and 3 bases from J, the gap between germline ends came to 22 bases. The CDR3 DNA sequence: TGTGCCAGTAGTATAAGGGAGGGTAAGACGCTGGGGCACACTGAAGCTTTCTTT. Translated: CASSIREGKTLGHTEAFF.

The rearrangement joins TRBV9 to TRBJ2-7; possible D gene TRBD2, 5 bases. Germline V CDR1 and CDR2: SGDLS, YYNGEE. V was pared by 7 bases and J by 5 bases, with 7 bases between. CDR3 length equals 10 residues. The CDR3 DNA follows: TGTGCCAGCGGGGAGAACGAGCAGTACTTC. It yields the protein CASGENEQYF.